Presented here are 31 T cell receptor beta chains from one specimen sequenced in a study of human T cells and chemical hapten exposure (dated by TCRdb to the early 2020s). The time point label here, explained by the study, means: patch test 1, 2 weeks after DPC sensitization. The sample's treatment or condition label, in plain terms: therapeutic diphenylcyclopropenone sensitization with weekly scalp DPC. The library was obtained by RACE. Sequencing used a NextSeq 500. TCRdb reprocessing: public reads trimmed at Q25 with fastp, clones called with MiXCR, in-frame beta chains kept. Merged by CDR3 protein, the rows form single entries marked with the most common genes and DNA. The sample data list more than 55,000 distinct CDR3 sequences, and around 9.5% of these were observed just once. Clones ranked in the top ten supply about 3.1% of the sample. The material was whole blood, obtained in connection with sensitization to the hapten diphenylcyclopropenone (DPC). The receptors were gathered from a woman between 40 and 55 years old with alopecia areata. Some clones in this sample may be carry-over from other donors' samples.

This clonotype was counted ten times or more. The chain recombines TRBV28 with TRBJ2-7; 8 positions agree with TRBD1. CDR1 MDHEN and CDR2 SYDVKM come from the germline V gene. The V segment lost 7 bases and the J segment 0 bases; nucleotides outside the gene matches: 5. The CDR3 consists of 14 residues. CDR3 sequence reads: CASIGQGSSYEQYF. CDR3 bases: TGTGCCAGCATAGGACAGGGCAGCTCCTACGAGCAGTACTTC.

Only a few counts were recorded for this clonotype. The V call is TRBV6-4, the J call TRBJ1-6, with D unclear. CDR1 and CDR2 from the germline V gene are MRHNA and SNTAGT. This CDR3 has 13 residues. V was pared by 2 bases and J by 14 bases, with 13 bases between. The CDR3 here is CASSDTPRAALHF. CDR3 nucleotides: TGTGCCAGCAGTGACACGCCCCGGGCGGCCCTCCACTTT.

This clonotype was seen a few times. This chain links TRBV7-2 with TRBJ2-2; TRBD1 or TRBD2 may be the D gene (5 bases each). Germline loops: CDR1 SGHTA, CDR2 FQGNSA. The CDR3 has 13 residues. V was trimmed by 11 bases and J by 0 bases, leaving 10 bases between them. The CDR3 is CAGRGANTGELFF. The CDR3 DNA is TGTGCCGGCCGAGGGGCGAACACCGGGGAGCTGTTTTTT.

This clonotype was observed at least ten times. The J gene is TRBJ2-2, the V gene TRBV2, with 8 bases matching TRBD1. The V gene end was trimmed by 6 bases and the J gene end by 2 bases; junction bases not matched to a gene: 2. CDR1 and CDR2 from the germline V gene are SNHLY and FYNNEI. CDR3 length: 14 amino acids. The CDR3 DNA follows: TGTGCCAGCAGCAGGGGGCAAAACACCGGGGAGCTGTTTTTT. Encoded protein: CASSRGQNTGELFF.

The genes are TRBV4-3 and TRBJ1-1; weak D call: TRBD1 (5 bases). There are 15 residues in the CDR3. Germline V lookup: CDR1 LGHNA, CDR2 YSLEER. The V end lost 0 bases, the J end lost 4 bases, and 12 bases lay between the germline ends. The CDR3 here is CASSQEQAEATEAFF. CDR3 nucleotides: TGCGCCAGCAGCCAAGAACAGGCCGAGGCCACTGAAGCTTTCTTT.

There are a few counts of this clonotype. The gene calls are TRBV2 and TRBJ2-3, with D perhaps TRBD2 (6 bases). The germline gives CDR1 SNHLY, CDR2 FYNNEI. The CDR3 has 14 residues. V gave up 10 bases and J gave up 6 bases, with 20 bases separating them. The DNA for the CDR3 is TGTGCCACCCGAGGGGAGGCGGGGCCCGATACGCAGTATTTT. It specifies CATRGEAGPDTQYF.

This clonotype was observed a few times. This chain uses TRBV5-4 with TRBJ2-3; D might be TRBD2 (6 bases). Looked up from germline, CDR1 is SGHNT and CDR2 is YYREEE (reference sequence). V was cut by 0 bases and J by 0 bases, with 11 bases left in between. CDR3 length: 16 residues. The CDR3 bases are TGTGCCAGCAGCTTGGAGTTAGCGGCGAGCACAGATACGCAGTATTTT. This sequence encodes CASSLELAASTDTQYF.

This clonotype showed up many times. The CDR3 reads CASNRLHTEAFF. CDR3 nucleotide sequence: TGTGCCAGCAATAGGCTCCACACTGAAGCTTTCTTT. V usage is TRBV2 and J usage is TRBJ1-1, with D unclear. The CDR3 consists of 12 residues. Trimming removed 7 bases from V and 3 bases from J, with 9 bases in between. Germline-derived CDR1 and CDR2 are SNHLY and FYNNEI.

This clonotype has a count of ten or more. This sequence joins TRBV20-1 and TRBJ2-3, with 13 positions matching TRBD2. The junction had 4 bases not matched to a gene; V was cut back by 6 bases and J by 4 bases. Germline CDR1 and CDR2: DFQATT and SNEGSKA (reference sequence). The CDR3 has 14 residues. For the CDR3, the DNA is TGCAGTGCCCCACTAGCGGGGGGGGCAGATACGCAGTATTTT. Protein: CSAPLAGGADTQYF.

This clonotype has only a few counts. This chain joins TRBV5-6 and TRBJ1-2; 7 bases are shared with TRBD1. V trimming: 4 bases; J trimming: 8 bases; junction bases outside the gene matches: 11. Looked up from germline, CDR1 is SGHDT and CDR2 is YYEEEE. The CDR3 is 14 residues long. The CDR3 DNA reads as TGTGCCAGCAGCCCGAACAGGGGAGGAAAAGGCTACACCTTC. Translated: CASSPNRGGKGYTF.

This clonotype showed up just a few times. The chain couples TRBV18 to TRBJ1-1, with D possibly matching TRBD1 (6 bases). In germline, CDR1 is KGHSH, CDR2 LQKENI. The CDR3 runs 15 residues. V dropped 3 bases and J dropped 2 bases, with 13 bases sitting between them. The CDR3 region has the DNA TGTGCCAGCTCACCCCAACAGGGCGTAAACACTGAAGCTTTCTTT. This translates into CASSPQQGVNTEAFF.

The chain combines TRBV10-3 with TRBJ2-2; D is undetermined. The CDR3 covers 13 residues. Germline V gives CDR1 ENHRY, CDR2 SYGVKD. Trimming pared 7 bases from V and 0 bases from J, leaving 6 bases between. The CDR3 spells CAITTSNTGELFF. Here the CDR3 DNA reads TGTGCCATCACAACATCGAACACCGGGGAGCTGTTTTTT.

Comments on this clonotype: This may come from a read error, since a much larger clone is one base off. This chain joins TRBV3-1 and TRBJ2-7, with unresolved D. CDR1 is LGHDT and CDR2 is YNNKEL in the germline V gene (reference sequence). The CDR3 has 12 residues. The CDR3: CAGSLRFYEQYF. The CDR3 nucleotides read TGTGCCGGCAGCCTCAGATTCTACGAGCAGTACTTC.

Notes on this clonotype: One base away lies a much larger clone, so this may be a sequencing read error. The chain links TRBV7-2 to TRBJ1-1; the D gene is possibly TRBD1 (5 bases). Per germline, CDR1 SGHTA and CDR2 FQGNSA. This CDR3 contains 13 residues. CDR3 nucleotides: TGTGCCGGCAGCTCATCCGAGGGGACTGAAGCTTTCTTT. Translated, it gives CAGSSSEGTEAFF. The full variable domain, completed using reference TRBV7-2 and TRBJ1-1, is GAGVSQSPSNKVTEKGKDVELRCDPISGHTALYWYRQSLGQGLEFLIYFQGNSAPDKSGLPSDRFSAERTGGSVSTLTIQRTQQEDSAVYLCAGSSSEGTEAFFGQGTRLTVV.

This clonotype showed up just a few times. The chain uses TRBV5-1 and TRBJ2-3, with D possibly TRBD2 on 5 matching bases. Trimming left V 1 base short and J 1 base short, with 10 bases between. The CDR3 is 15 amino acids. Per the germline V gene, CDR1 is SGHRS and CDR2 is YFSETQ. The CDR3 is CASSLRETGTDTQYF. DNA for the CDR3: TGCGCCAGCAGCTTGCGGGAAACCGGCACAGATACGCAGTATTTT.

CDR3 in DNA: TGTGCCAGCAGGGCCCCCCATGGCACCGGGGAGCTGTTTTTT. It specifies CASRAPHGTGELFF. The rearrangement links TRBV6-2 or TRBV6-3 to TRBJ2-2; D gene unclear. V gave up 6 bases and J gave up 4 bases, with 12 bases separating them. This CDR3 is built from 14 residues. Per the germline V gene, CDR1 is MNHEY and CDR2 is SVGEGT.

This clonotype was recorded a few times. This rearrangement joins TRBV20-1 to TRBJ2-4, with 12 bases identical to TRBD2. Germline CDR1 is DFQATT and CDR2 is SNEGSKA (reference sequence). Trimming cost V 2 bases and J 6 bases; bases outside gene matches: 11. The CDR3 loop spans 17 amino acids. This CDR3 reads CSARSLAGGPGVNIQYF. DNA of the CDR3: TGCAGTGCTAGATCCCTAGCGGGGGGGCCGGGGGTAAACATTCAGTACTTC.

CDR3 DNA sequence: TGTGCCAGCTCACCCTCGGAGGGGAGAAGGGGCGAGCAGTACTTC. Its translation: CASSPSEGRRGEQYF. The chain carries TRBV18 and TRBJ2-7; a possible D gene is TRBD2 (6 bases). The germline gives CDR1 KGHSH, CDR2 LQKENI. This CDR3 region has 15 residues. V was clipped by 3 bases and J by 6 bases, with 18 bases between them.

This clonotype was recorded at least ten times. The chain is built from TRBV29-1 and TRBJ1-2; tentatively, D is TRBD1 (6 bases). Germline assignment: CDR1 SQVTM and CDR2 ANQGSEA. This CDR3 has 14 amino acids. Trimming shortened V by 5 bases and J by 5 bases, and 18 bases separated the two germline ends. The CDR3: CSVTIGSGVYGYTF. CDR3 nucleotides: TGCAGCGTTACCATCGGCTCAGGGGTTTATGGCTACACCTTC.

The chain combines TRBV5-5 with TRBJ1-1; no definite D call. Looked up from germline, CDR1 is SGHKS and CDR2 is YYEKEE (reference sequence). The V and J ends lost 3 bases and 6 bases respectively, with 9 bases between them. The CDR3 length is 12 residues. CDR3 sequence (DNA): TGTGCCAGCAGCTACTCGACCGCTGAAGCTTTCTTT. This gives the protein CASSYSTAEAFF.

Ten or more counts support this clonotype. V and J are TRBV5-1 and TRBJ1-3; the D is unclear. Germline V gene sequence: CDR1 SGHRS, CDR2 YFSETQ. The CDR3 spans 13 residues. The V and J ends lost 2 bases and 3 bases respectively, with 6 bases between them. Written as DNA, the CDR3 is TGCGCCAGCAGCTTCGGACTTGGAAACACCATATATTTT. Protein sequence: CASSFGLGNTIYF.

This clonotype was seen just once. This may stem from a read error, because a much larger clone lies one nucleotide away. The chain recombines TRBV19 with TRBJ1-2; D is uncertain. Per the germline V gene, CDR1 is LNHDA and CDR2 is SQIVND (reference sequence). This CDR3 spans 14 amino acids. V was shortened by 7 bases and J by 4 bases, with 16 bases between the two germline ends. CDR3 in DNA: TGTGCCAGTAATACCGGAGGATGGCTCTATGGCTACACCTTC. It specifies CASNTGGWLYGYTF.

Ten or more counts support this clonotype. The V and J genes are TRBV6-2 or TRBV6-3 and TRBJ1-2, with D possibly TRBD1 on 5 matching bases. CDR1 MNHEY and CDR2 SVGEGT come from the germline V gene. CDR3 length: 14 amino acids. Deletions cut 7 bases from V and 6 bases from J, with 18 bases between. CDR3 nucleotides: TGTGCCAGCACCCCCGGGGGGGTTGTCGATGGCTACACCTTC. It yields the protein CASTPGGVVDGYTF.

In this sample, this clonotype turned up many times. The chain has TRBV11-2 and TRBJ2-3, with D tentatively TRBD2 (5 bases). Trimming stripped 5 bases from V and 6 bases from J, with 9 bases between. The CDR3 consists of 12 residues. Germline loops: CDR1 SGHAT, CDR2 FQNNGV. In DNA, the CDR3 is TGTGCCAGCAGCCTCCCGGGGGATACGCAGTATTTT. Its translation: CASSLPGDTQYF.

This clonotype was found a few times. V gene TRBV20-1 combines with J gene TRBJ2-1; D uncertain. This CDR3 is 11 amino acids long. Germline CDR1 is DFQATT and CDR2 is SNEGSKA (reference sequence). Trimming left V 6 bases short and J 6 bases short, with 9 bases between. The chain's CDR3 is CSAPSPNEQFF. The CDR3 DNA follows: TGCAGTGCCCCCTCCCCCAATGAGCAGTTCTTC.

This chain connects TRBV29-1 to TRBJ1-1; no reliable D call. Germline V gene sequence: CDR1 SQVTM, CDR2 ANQGSEA. This CDR3 contains 11 residues. Deletions cut 5 bases from V and 8 bases from J, with 12 bases between. The CDR3: CSVPDGLEAFF. CDR3 bases: TGCAGCGTTCCGGACGGGCTCGAAGCTTTCTTT.

In its sample, this clonotype was seen a few times. The chain is built from TRBV20-1 and TRBJ1-2; perhaps TRBD1 as D (5 bases). Germline lookup yields CDR1 DFQATT and CDR2 SNEGSKA (reference sequence). This CDR3 is 15 amino acids long. Trimming left V 0 bases short and J 0 bases short, with 11 bases between. The CDR3 is CSARDWGLTNYGYTF. CDR3 nucleotide sequence: TGCAGTGCTAGAGATTGGGGACTTACTAACTATGGCTACACCTTC.

This clonotype was counted only a few times. V and J are TRBV7-8 and TRBJ1-1; TRBD1 is a possible D gene (5 bases). V was cut by 1 base and J by 5 bases, with 23 bases left in between. This CDR3 has 18 amino acids. Germline lookup yields CDR1 SGHVS and CDR2 FQNEAQ. The CDR3 bases are TGTGCCAGCAGCTTAGTACCCCAGGGAAAATGGGGGAGGACTGAAGCTTTCTTT. This codes for CASSLVPQGKWGRTEAFF.

In its sample, this clonotype was seen many times. The chain combines TRBV3-1 with TRBJ1-6; perhaps TRBD1 as D (5 bases). The CDR3 runs 14 residues. V lost 1 base and J 8 bases, leaving 9 bases between the germline ends. Germline CDR1 and CDR2: LGHDT and YNNKEL (reference sequence). CDR3 region: CASSQVGGDSPLHF. In DNA, the CDR3 is TGTGCCAGCAGCCAAGTGGGGGGGGATTCACCCCTCCACTTT.

Regarding this clonotype: The conserved phenylalanine or tryptophan is not found at the CDR3 terminus, so this likely reflects a read error. This sequence joins TRBV7-6 and TRBJ2-3; 7 bases map to TRBD2. The V gene's germline CDR1 is SGHVS and CDR2 FNYEAQ. The CDR3 spans 16 residues. V lost 0 bases to trimming and J lost 1 base; unmatched junction nucleotides: 4. The CDR3 protein is CASSLAASGGTDTQYS. CDR3 sequence (DNA): TGTGCCAGCAGCTTAGCTGCTAGCGGTGGCACAGATACGCAGTATTCT.

This clonotype was detected many times. J is TRBJ1-5 and V is TRBV7-3; D is ambiguous. The CDR3 has 15 residues. Germline assignment: CDR1 SGHTA and CDR2 FQGTGA. Trimming pared 5 bases from V and 1 base from J, leaving 12 bases between. CDR3 nucleotide sequence: TGTGCCAGCAGCCCGATACTAGAAAGCAATCAGCCCCAGCATTTT. As protein: CASSPILESNQPQHF.